This entry lists 8 T cell receptor beta chains sequenced from one sample in a study of post-analysis software for immune sequencing data. Their target antigens are unknown. General study findings and limits: Patients had higher frequencies than controls of roughly 5 TRBV segments, including TRBV5-6, TRBV5-1 and TRBV20-1.

Unique molecular identifiers were built into the TCR beta cDNA libraries. TCRdb processed the PCR reads anew with MiXCR; each CDR3 protein has one entry. The table records hundreds of thousands of distinct CDR3 sequences, just under 30% of them present only once. The sample taken for sequencing was blood. These receptor sequences come from a girl aged 5-17 years with multiple sclerosis.

The J gene is TRBJ2-5, the V gene TRBV5-1; 14 nucleotides match TRBD2. CDR3 size: 18 residues. The germline gives CDR1 SGHRS, CDR2 YFSETQ. Trimming at V came to 5 bases and at J to 1 base, leaving 10 bases not matched to a gene. CDR3 residues: CASSSSGLAGVLQETQYF. CDR3 sequence (DNA): TGCGCCAGCAGTTCGTCGGGACTAGCGGGAGTACTCCAAGAGACCCAGTACTTC.

The V call is TRBV29-1, the J call TRBJ2-3; D unresolved. Trimming removed 5 bases at V and 2 bases at J, with 20 bases between. Germline-derived CDR1 and CDR2 are SQVTM and ANQGSEA. This CDR3 has 16 residues. The CDR3 here is CSVYWFASSPTDTQYF. DNA for the CDR3: TGCAGCGTTTATTGGTTCGCTTCCTCCCCCACAGATACGCAGTATTTT.

This clonotype was detected only a few times. This sequence joins TRBV18 and TRBJ2-3; 7 bases are shared with TRBD2. The V and J ends lost 4 bases and 2 bases, in that order; junction bases with no gene match: 6. Germline V lookup: CDR1 KGHSH, CDR2 LQKENI. The CDR3 covers 15 residues. The CDR3 DNA follows: TGTGCCAGCTCACAACCTAGCGGAACCACAGATACGCAGTATTTT. Translating gives CASSQPSGTTDTQYF.

The rearrangement links TRBV20-1 to TRBJ2-3, with 14 bases that match TRBD2. From germline, CDR1 is DFQATT and CDR2 SNEGSKA (reference sequence). With 5 bases clipped from V and 1 base from J, the junction kept 5 bases outside the gene matches. The CDR3 spans 16 residues. The CDR3 is CSAGTSGRSGTDTQYF. CDR3 in DNA: TGCAGTGCTGGGACTAGCGGGAGAAGTGGCACAGATACGCAGTATTTT.

The genes are TRBV5-1 and TRBJ1-2; TRBD1 agrees at 8 bases. The V and J ends lost 2 bases and 3 bases, in that order; junction bases with no gene match: 6. The CDR3 runs to 15 residues. The germline V gene has CDR1 SGHRS and CDR2 YFSETQ. The CDR3 loop is CASSLDRGDDYGYTF. The CDR3 DNA is TGCGCCAGCAGCTTAGACAGGGGTGACGACTATGGCTACACCTTC.

The V call is TRBV4-1, the J call TRBJ2-3; 9 positions match TRBD1. The CDR3 is made up of 17 amino acids. V was clipped by 4 bases and J by 5 bases; unmatched bases: 13. Germline values: CDR1 MGHRA, CDR2 YSYEKL. The CDR3 region has the DNA TGCGCCAGCAGCCGAATATTCGGGACAGGGAAAGAAGATACGCAGTATTTT. Its protein is CASSRIFGTGKEDTQYF.

The sample holds a few counts of this clonotype. The DNA of the CDR3 is TGTGCCATCAGTACTAAACAGGGGGCAGAAGCTTTCTTT. The encoded protein is CAISTKQGAEAFF. The V call is TRBV10-3, the J call TRBJ1-1; 9 nucleotides align to TRBD1. The V segment lost 5 bases and the J segment 8 bases; nucleotides outside the gene matches: 6. This CDR3 is built from 13 residues. Looked up from germline, CDR1 is ENHRY and CDR2 is SYGVKD.

This chain uses TRBV5-1 with TRBJ2-2; D is possibly TRBD1 (6 bases). This CDR3 is built from 15 residues. Germline CDR1 SGHRS, CDR2 YFSETQ. Trimming removed 4 bases from V and 1 base from J, with 11 bases in between. This chain's CDR3 is CASSNPRGNTGELFF. The CDR3 DNA reads as TGCGCCAGCAGCAACCCCAGGGGGAACACCGGGGAGCTGTTTTTT.